This passage covers 28 T cell receptor beta chains from one sample sequenced in a study of blood T cell repertoires in COVID-19. The method was immunoSEQ multiplex PCR; TCRdb's version includes in-frame clones alone and lacks a portion of them. The sample holds a few hundred thousand clones, 70% to 90% seen once. The sequenced sample consisted of PBMCs or T cells enriched from blood (not recorded which). These receptors were taken from a woman in her 50s who had recovered from COVID-19.

This sequence joins TRBV19 and TRBJ2-7; a weak D match, TRBD2 (5 bases). The CDR3 covers 14 residues. Trimming removed 1 base at V and 9 bases at J, with 16 bases between. Looked up from germline, CDR1 is LNHDA and CDR2 is SQIVND (reference sequence). This chain's CDR3 is CASSIGAGSRAQYF. CDR3 bases: TGTGCCAGTAGTATAGGGGCCGGATCGAGGGCGCAGTACTTC.

Details on this clone: The junction departs from the called germline gene at one end, perhaps through a read error. The CDR3 DNA reads as TGTGCCAGCAGTCCCACTAGCGGGTTGGGGACGTTC. Translated, it gives CASSPTSGLGTF. The rearrangement joins TRBV6-5 to TRBJ2-7; 9 bases fit TRBD2. There are 12 residues in the CDR3. Germline lookup yields CDR1 MNHEY and CDR2 SVGAGI.

The chain uses TRBV28 and TRBJ1-6; D is uncertain. V was pared by 4 bases and J by 7 bases, with 17 bases between. The V gene's germline CDR1 is MDHEN and CDR2 SYDVKM. The CDR3 extends over 16 amino acids. The CDR3 DNA sequence: TGTGCCAGCAGTTCCCTCCGGGGTGGTGGGAATTCACCCCTCCACTTT. This sequence encodes CASSSLRGGGNSPLHF. Full variable domain (outside the CDR3, taken from reference TRBV28 and TRBJ1-6): DVKVTQSSRYLVKRTGEKVFLECVQDMDHENMFWYRQDPGLGLRLIYFSYDVKMKEKGDIPEGYSVSREKKERFSLILESASTNQTSMYLCASSSLRGGGNSPLHFGNGTRLTVT.

CDR3 amino acids: CASSIREGNQPQHF. As DNA, the CDR3 is TGTGCCAGTAGTATAAGGGAGGGCAATCAGCCCCAGCATTTT. This chain uses TRBV19 with TRBJ1-5; no reliable D call. The length of the CDR3 is 14 residues. Germline lookup yields CDR1 LNHDA and CDR2 SQIVND (reference sequence). V dropped 2 bases and J dropped 2 bases, with 7 bases sitting between them.

This clone was seen just once. The chain uses TRBV5-1 and TRBJ1-1; 7 bases agree with TRBD1. The CDR3 is made up of 14 amino acids. J gave up 5 bases and V 0 bases, and 4 bases lay outside the gene matches. The germline CDR1 and CDR2 sequences are SGHRS and YFSETQ. The CDR3 loop is CASSLGQGFTEAFF. The CDR3 DNA sequence: TGCGCCAGCAGCTTGGGACAGGGTTTTACTGAAGCTTTCTTT.

V is TRBV27 and J is TRBJ2-7; 12 nucleotides line up with TRBD2. Germline assignment: CDR1 MNHEY and CDR2 SMNVEV (reference sequence). V dropped 3 bases and J dropped 1; count of bases not matched to a gene: 4. The CDR3 runs 16 residues. The CDR3 region is CASSFASGRDSYEQYF. As DNA, the CDR3 is TGTGCCAGCAGTTTTGCTAGCGGGAGGGATTCCTACGAGCAGTACTTC.

This chain's CDR3 is CSVFTPGLGYGYTF. Written as DNA, the CDR3 is TGCAGCGTTTTTACTCCGGGACTGGGCTATGGCTACACCTTC. The rearrangement uses TRBV29-1 and TRBJ1-2; D might be TRBD1 (5 bases). The CDR3 contains 14 residues. The V and J ends lost 5 bases and 4 bases respectively, with 17 bases between them. Germline V gene data show CDR1 as SQVTM and CDR2 as ANQGSEA.

The chain carries TRBV2 and TRBJ2-5; 10 bases are shared with TRBD1. This CDR3 has 16 amino acids. Per germline, CDR1 SNHLY and CDR2 FYNNEI. With 2 bases clipped from V and 4 bases from J, the junction kept 7 bases outside the gene matches. In DNA form, the CDR3 reads TGTGCCAGCAGTGAACTGCCGGACAGGGGGGGAGAGACCCAGTACTTC. Translated, it gives CASSELPDRGGETQYF.

This clone showed up just a few times. The chain recombines TRBV6-5 with TRBJ1-5; 8 bases fit TRBD1. The germline CDR1 and CDR2 sequences are MNHEY and SVGAGI. Trimming cost V 6 bases and J 6 bases; bases outside gene matches: 7. This CDR3 contains 14 residues. CDR3: CASSPGQGFQPQHF. CDR3 coding DNA: TGTGCCAGCAGCCCCGGACAGGGATTTCAGCCCCAGCATTTT.

This chain uses TRBV5-4 with TRBJ2-5; a weak D match, TRBD2 (6 bases). Germline V lookup: CDR1 SGHNT, CDR2 YYREEE (reference sequence). The CDR3 length is 16 residues. With 4 bases removed from V and 1 base from J, the gap between germline ends came to 17 bases. The CDR3 spells CASSTPRRDFQETQYF. The CDR3 nucleotides are TGTGCCAGCAGCACCCCCAGGCGGGATTTCCAAGAGACCCAGTACTTC.

The V gene is TRBV11-2, the J gene TRBJ2-1; D is unclear. CDR3 size: 15 residues. Deletions cut 3 bases from V and 0 bases from J, with 9 bases between. Germline CDR1 SGHAT, CDR2 FQNNGV. CDR3 protein: CASSFHTSSYNEQFF. The CDR3 region has the DNA TGTGCCAGCAGCTTTCATACGAGCTCCTACAATGAGCAGTTCTTC.

This clone was recorded a few times. The J gene is TRBJ2-7, the V gene TRBV6-9; 14 nucleotides match TRBD2. Germline trimming cut 7 bases from V and 5 bases from J; bases unmatched to any gene: 16. Germline CDR1 reads MNHGY; CDR2 reads SVAAGI. The CDR3 is 18 residues long. CDR3 amino acids: CASNQTRTSGRFAHEQYF. The CDR3, as DNA: TGTGCCAGCAACCAAACTCGGACTAGCGGGAGGTTCGCCCACGAGCAGTACTTC.

This chain joins TRBV28 and TRBJ1-2, with a weak D call TRBD1 (6 bases). The CDR3 sequence is 18 residues long. V was trimmed by 5 bases and J by 4 bases, leaving 26 bases between them. Germline V CDR1 and CDR2: MDHEN, SYDVKM. The CDR3 here is CASSPPEVFGGGGYGYTF. The CDR3 DNA reads as TGTGCCAGCAGTCCCCCGGAAGTGTTTGGGGGGGGCGGCTATGGCTACACCTTC.

The chain carries TRBV6-5 and TRBJ1-3; TRBD1 matches at 7 bases. CDR1 and CDR2 (germline): MNHEY, SVGAGI. V lost 5 bases and J lost 3; bases outside the gene matches: 4. The CDR3 runs 14 residues. The CDR3 bases are TGTGCCAGCAGTATTGACAGGGTTGGAAACACCATATATTTT. Translation: CASSIDRVGNTIYF.

The chain combines TRBV28 with TRBJ2-2; TRBD2 matches 9 bases. Trimming at V came to 7 bases and at J to 6 bases, leaving 6 bases not matched to a gene. The V gene's germline CDR1 is MDHEN and CDR2 SYDVKM. The CDR3 is 14 residues long. The CDR3 sequence is CASIVSGRSGELFF. CDR3 in DNA: TGTGCCAGCATCGTTAGCGGGAGATCCGGGGAGCTGTTTTTT.

The chain uses TRBV27 and TRBJ2-7, with TRBD2 as a possible D gene (5 bases). This CDR3 region has 15 residues. Germline V CDR1 and CDR2: MNHEY, SMNVEV (reference sequence). The V end lost 7 bases, the J end lost 0 bases, and 16 bases lay between the germline ends. This chain's CDR3 is CASKTGSLISYEQYF. The CDR3 DNA follows: TGTGCCAGCAAAACGGGAAGCCTGATCTCCTACGAGCAGTACTTC.

The chain has TRBV5-1 and TRBJ2-3, with a weak D call TRBD1 (6 bases). Germline V lookup: CDR1 SGHRS, CDR2 YFSETQ. Trimming pared 0 bases from V and 2 bases from J, leaving 10 bases between. The CDR3 totals 15 residues. The CDR3 spells CASSLDRADTDTQYF. Here the CDR3 DNA reads TGCGCCAGCAGCTTGGACAGGGCCGACACAGATACGCAGTATTTT.

This clone appeared once. V and J are TRBV30 and TRBJ2-6; TRBD1 might be the D (6 bases). Germline CDR1 reads GTSNPN; CDR2 reads SVGIG (reference sequence). CDR3 length equals 16 residues. V dropped 4 bases and J dropped 0 bases, with 13 bases sitting between them. The CDR3, as DNA: TGTGCCTGGATGAAACAGGGTTTCTCTGGGGCCAACGTCCTGACTTTC. Translating it yields CAWMKQGFSGANVLTF. Full variable domain (missing parts from reference TRBV30 and TRBJ2-6): SQTIHQWPATLVQPVGSPLSLECTVEGTSNPNLYWYRQAAGRGLQLLFYSVGIGQISSEVPQNLSASRPQDRQFILSSKKLLLSDSGFYLCAWMKQGFSGANVLTFGAGSRLTVL.

This chain connects TRBV28 to TRBJ2-1, with no clear D. Germline V gene data show CDR1 as MDHEN and CDR2 as SYDVKM. Trimming removed 5 bases from V and 7 bases from J, with 15 bases in between. The CDR3 has 14 amino acids. CDR3 protein: CASSPLPDLNEQFF. CDR3 nucleotides: TGTGCCAGCAGTCCTCTACCCGACTTAAATGAGCAGTTCTTC.

This clone was detected once. This rearrangement joins TRBV11-2 to TRBJ1-4, with 9 nucleotides matching TRBD1. The CDR3 is made up of 15 amino acids. Trimming removed 4 bases from V and 6 bases from J; junction bases left unmatched: 6. Germline V CDR1 and CDR2: SGHAT, FQNNGV. CDR3 bases: TGTGCCAGCAGCTCAGCTCGGACAGGGGATGAAAAACTGTTTTTT. Translated, it gives CASSSARTGDEKLFF.

This clone has only a few counts. The V gene is TRBV5-6, the J gene TRBJ2-2; TRBD1 matches at 10 bases. Germline V gene data show CDR1 as SGHDT and CDR2 as YYEEEE. The V gene end was trimmed by 0 bases and the J gene end by 6 bases; junction bases not matched to a gene: 11. This CDR3 spans 18 amino acids. CDR3 in DNA: TGTGCCAGCAGCTTGGGCCTCGTGGGACAGGGGTCTCCCGGGGAGCTGTTTTTT. Translation gives CASSLGLVGQGSPGELFF.

The V and J genes are TRBV19 and TRBJ2-3; 10 bases are shared with TRBD2. This CDR3 region has 17 residues. Germline CDR1 is LNHDA and CDR2 is SQIVND (reference sequence). The V and J ends lost 5 bases and 4 bases, in that order; junction bases with no gene match: 12. CDR3 sequence reads: CASSADPSGSGSDTQYF. DNA for the CDR3: TGTGCCAGTAGTGCCGACCCTAGCGGGAGTGGCTCAGATACGCAGTATTTT.

This chain links TRBV6-5 with TRBJ2-7, with 8 bases identical to TRBD1. The germline CDR1 and CDR2 sequences are MNHEY and SVGAGI. The CDR3 has 15 residues. Germline trimming cut 0 bases from V and 5 bases from J; bases unmatched to any gene: 6. CDR3 bases: TGTGCCAGCAGTTACTCCGGGACAGGCATCGACGAGCAGTACTTC. This sequence encodes CASSYSGTGIDEQYF.

V gene TRBV27 combines with J gene TRBJ1-1; 8 nucleotides agree with TRBD1. Germline CDR1 MNHEY, CDR2 SMNVEV (reference sequence). There are 16 residues in the CDR3. V was pared by 0 bases and J by 5 bases, with 8 bases of the junction left unmatched. The CDR3 loop is CASSLSTGEGGTEAFF. The DNA for the CDR3 is TGTGCCAGCAGTTTATCGACAGGGGAGGGGGGGACTGAAGCTTTCTTT.

V usage is TRBV28 and J usage is TRBJ2-5; 12 bases align to TRBD2. Germline lookup yields CDR1 MDHEN and CDR2 SYDVKM. CDR3 length: 15 residues. V was pared by 5 bases and J by 5 bases, with 6 bases of the junction left unmatched. CDR3 bases: TGTGCCAGCAGTACCCGACTAGCGGGAGTGGAGACCCAGTACTTC. This translates into CASSTRLAGVETQYF.

This clone appeared a few times. The chain is built from TRBV7-8 and TRBJ2-5, with a weak D call TRBD1 (5 bases). V dropped 5 bases and J dropped 0 bases, with 10 bases sitting between them. Germline loops: CDR1 SGHVS, CDR2 FQNEAQ. The CDR3 covers 14 residues. The CDR3 nucleotides read TGTGCCAGCAGCCTCGGACACAACCAAGAGACCCAGTACTTC. This translates into CASSLGHNQETQYF.

The rearrangement links TRBV5-4 to TRBJ2-7, with 7 bases fitting TRBD1. This CDR3 contains 14 residues. V lost 1 base, J lost 4 bases, and 5 bases stayed unmatched. CDR1 is SGHNT and CDR2 is YYREEE in the germline V gene (reference sequence). This CDR3 reads CASSLRDSFYEQYF. The CDR3 DNA follows: TGTGCCAGCAGCTTGCGGGACAGCTTTTACGAGCAGTACTTC.

The rearrangement links TRBV25-1 to TRBJ2-7, with TRBD1 matching 8 bases. Germline values: CDR1 MGHDK, CDR2 SYGVNS. V was pared by 2 bases and J by 7 bases, with 10 bases of the junction left unmatched. This CDR3 region has 15 residues. This CDR3 reads CASSEGGRGLREQYF. CDR3 in DNA: TGTGCCAGCAGTGAAGGGGGCAGGGGGCTGAGGGAGCAGTACTTC.